This TCR beta chain derives from a study of T cells in Graves' hyperthyroidism and ophthalmopathy. This CDR3 comprises 14 residues. Per the germline V gene, CDR1 is SNHLY and CDR2 is FYNNEI. Trimming left V 4 bases short and J 1 base short, with 10 bases between. Ophthalmopathy in the patients scored at least 3 on Clinical Activity Score and at least 4 on NOSPECS grade, lasting under 3 months. PBMCs were collected from a roughly 9.7 ml volume of fresh peripheral blood. Amplification of TCR beta CDR3 regions used RNA as the template. RT-PCR in the first round (using the HTBI primer set) targeted the TCR CDR3. Each CDR3 protein is one row after TCRdb ran MiXCR on the multiplex PCR reads. The table records about half a million distinct CDR3 sequences, roughly a quarter of them present only once. Overall study findings and caveats: Blood samples included most of the expanded thyroid clonotypes exceeding 0.001. Ophthalmopathy was separated from stable hyperthyroidism by a 13 V-J model.

Ten or more counts support this clonotype. What it recognizes is unknown. The sequence was collected from a woman aged 30 to 39 with Graves' ophthalmopathy. Sequenced material: blood. The chain uses TRBV2 and TRBJ2-5; D gene ambiguous. The CDR3 loop reads CASSVGLVQETQYF. CDR3 nucleotides: TGTGCCAGCAGTGTGGGTCTAGTCCAAGAGACCCAGTACTTC.